The present TCR beta chain was sequenced within a study of blood T cell repertoires in COVID-19. About the research overall: Samples taken during acute and convalescent COVID-19 were collected in the United States, Italy and Spain.

Germline CDR1 SGHTA, CDR2 FQGTGA. Trimming pared 3 bases from V and 4 bases from J, leaving 8 bases between. The CDR3 runs to 13 residues. Under the authors' procedure: Scientists estimated how many nucleated cells there were by amplifying reference gene primers. Data came from immunoSEQ multiplex PCR; TCRdb stores just in-frame clones and leaves some out. V, J and clone size reflect that table, while D and trimming were determined from the DNA. Among more than 150,000 clones listed, around 84% were seen once. This clone was seen just once. The clonotype comes from a man in his fifties with active or convalescent COVID-19. Sequenced input: peripheral blood. The rearrangement links TRBV7-3 to TRBJ2-3; TRBD1 might be the D (6 bases). The CDR3: CASSFSGADTQYF. The CDR3 DNA reads TGTGCCAGCAGCTTCTCAGGGGCAGATACGCAGTATTTT.